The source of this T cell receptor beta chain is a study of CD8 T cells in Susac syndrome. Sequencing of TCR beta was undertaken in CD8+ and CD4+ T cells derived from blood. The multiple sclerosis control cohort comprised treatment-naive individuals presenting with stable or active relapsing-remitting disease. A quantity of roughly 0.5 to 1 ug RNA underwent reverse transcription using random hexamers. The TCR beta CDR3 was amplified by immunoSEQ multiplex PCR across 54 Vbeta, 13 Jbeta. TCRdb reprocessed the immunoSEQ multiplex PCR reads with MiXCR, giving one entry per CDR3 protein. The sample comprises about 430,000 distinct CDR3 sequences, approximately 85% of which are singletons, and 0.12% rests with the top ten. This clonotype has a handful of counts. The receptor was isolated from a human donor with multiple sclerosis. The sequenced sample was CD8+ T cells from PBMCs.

DNA for the CDR3: TGTGCCAGCAGTTGGTCGGAGTCCTACGAGCAGTACTTC. It yields the protein CASSWSESYEQYF. This chain joins TRBV27 and TRBJ2-7; the D is unclear. The germline V and J ends were trimmed by 4 bases and 1 base, with 8 bases remaining between them. This CDR3 spans 13 amino acids. Germline V gene sequence: CDR1 MNHEY, CDR2 SMNVEV (reference sequence).